This paragraph reports one T cell receptor beta chain. What it binds is not known. The data were taken from a study of cytomegalovirus exposure and HLA in healthy donors. General study results and limits: The study reported that TCR beta sequences accurately predicted HLA-A and HLA-B alleles in most subjects. The likely origin of a cluster of highly shared sequence variants was a sequencing artifact.

Primers included in the PCR were 60 Vbeta and 13 Jbeta primers. The protocol was immunoSEQ multiplex PCR, while the TCRdb copy is restricted to in-frame clones and leaves out a portion. The sample lists some 110,000 clones, less than 85% seen once, with roughly a sixth in the top ten. V shed 4 bases and J shed 6 bases, with 25 bases lying between them. Germline V gene sequence: CDR1 SGDLS, CDR2 YYNGEE. The CDR3 extends over 18 amino acids. The J gene is TRBJ2-2, the V gene TRBV9; weak D call: TRBD2 (6 bases). Input material: PBMCs. The sequence was collected from a man between 50 and 59 years old in good health and CMV-seropositive. CDR3 nucleotides: TGTGCCAGCAGCCGAGGGGTACCGGGAGCTCAAGGGCCCGGGGAGCTGTTTTTT. Its protein is CASSRGVPGAQGPGELFF.